These T cell receptor beta chains were read from a single sample in a study of blood T cell repertoires in COVID-19. Profiled with immunoSEQ multiplex PCR; TCRdb holds only in-frame clones, not every one. The table records a few hundred thousand clones, roughly 91% of them present only once. Sequences were obtained from peripheral blood. These receptors were obtained from a woman aged 25 to 39 with COVID-19, enrolled during active disease. CDR3s include the opening cysteine and the closing phenylalanine or tryptophan. A D gene is named only where the DNA matches it firmly. Clone size, where shown, is once, few, many, or a class for clones that have expanded.

V,J,length,D,size,CDR3,DNA
TRBV2,TRBJ2-7,16,TRBD2,NA,CASREAGTSVAYEQYF,TGTGCCAGCAGGGAGGCCGGGACTAGCGTAGCCTACGAGCAGTACTTC
TRBV19,TRBJ1-1,13,NA,NA,CASSIVPDTEAFF,TGTGCCAGTAGTATAGTCCCGGACACTGAAGCTTTCTTT
TRBV7-9,TRBJ2-7,11,NA,NA,CASSLSDEQYF,TGTGCCAGCAGCTTATCGGACGAGCAGTACTTC
TRBV9,TRBJ1-3,15,NA,NA,CASSVGGSSGNTIYF,TGTGCCAGCAGCGTAGGTGGCAGCTCTGGAAACACCATATATTTT
TRBV7-8,TRBJ1-2,16,TRBD1,NA,CASSRQTGQGADGYTF,TGTGCCAGCAGCCGACAAACGGGACAGGGGGCGGATGGCTACACCTTC
TRBV6-1,TRBJ2-5,17,TRBD1,many,CASSERPRQGAQETQYF,TGTGCCAGCAGTGAACGACCTCGACAGGGGGCCCAAGAGACCCAGTACTTC
TRBV3-1/TRBV3-2,TRBJ2-2,16,TRBD2,NA,CASSHSGTSFTGELFF,TGTGCCAGCAGCCATTCCGGGACTAGCTTCACCGGGGAGCTGTTTTTT
TRBV2,TRBJ2-3,16,TRBD2,NA,CASREGEAGATDTQYF,TGTGCCAGCAGAGAGGGGGAAGCGGGGGCCACAGATACGCAGTATTTT
TRBV7-9,TRBJ1-3,18,NA,few,CASSLGPSRVGSGNTIYF,TGTGCCAGCAGCTTAGGCCCTTCTCGGGTCGGCTCTGGAAACACCATATATTTT
TRBV2,TRBJ2-7,12,NA,NA,CASSAQGFEQYF,TGTGCCAGCAGTGCCCAGGGATTCGAGCAGTACTTC
TRBV4-1,TRBJ2-2,17,TRBD2,NA,CASSHRRGGLSTGELFF,TGCGCCAGCAGCCATAGACGGGGGGGCCTAAGCACCGGGGAGCTGTTTTTT
TRBV18,TRBJ2-3,17,TRBD2,NA,CASSPGLGGGYTDTQYF,TGTGCCAGCTCACCAGGGCTCGGCGGGGGGTACACAGATACGCAGTATTTT
TRBV19,TRBJ1-1,19,TRBD1,NA,CASSIDYQTGWTGYTEAFF,TGTGCCAGTAGTATAGATTACCAGACCGGATGGACAGGGTACACTGAAGCTTTCTTT
TRBV19,TRBJ1-5,15,TRBD1,NA,CASSIEDRAGQPQHF,TGTGCCAGTAGTATAGAGGACAGGGCTGGTCAGCCCCAGCATTTT
TRBV5-6,TRBJ2-3,15,TRBD1,NA,CASSTGQGAGDTQYF,TGTGCCAGCAGCACGGGACAGGGGGCGGGAGATACGCAGTATTTT
TRBV5-6,TRBJ1-4,16,NA,NA,CASSPLGGADNEKLFF,TGTGCCAGCAGCCCCTTAGGGGGGGCGGATAATGAAAAACTGTTTTTT
TRBV5-1,TRBJ2-5,17,NA,NA,CASSLGLRGRYQETQYF,TGCGCCAGCAGCTTGGGATTGCGGGGACGGTACCAAGAGACCCAGTACTTC
TRBV18,TRBJ2-3,16,TRBD1,NA,CASSPRQGASTDTQYF,TGTGCCAGCTCACCAAGACAGGGGGCAAGCACAGATACGCAGTATTTT
TRBV2,TRBJ1-5,13,NA,NA,CASRETRFEGEHF,TGTGCCAGCCGAGAGACACGCTTTGAAGGCGAGCATTTT
TRBV12-3/TRBV12-4,TRBJ1-1,13,NA,NA,CASSFSGNTEAFF,TGTGCCAGCAGTTTCAGCGGGAACACTGAAGCTTTCTTT
TRBV7-2,TRBJ2-5,13,NA,NA,CASSQGVQETQYF,TGTGCCAGCAGTCAAGGGGTACAAGAGACCCAGTACTTC
TRBV5-4,TRBJ1-2,13,TRBD1,NA,CASSPGQNYGYTF,TGTGCCAGCAGCCCGGGACAGAACTATGGCTACACCTTC
TRBV6-5,TRBJ1-2,13,NA,NA,CASSTSGQKGYTF,TGTGCCAGCAGCACCTCCGGACAGAAAGGCTACACCTTC
TRBV28,TRBJ1-2,14,NA,NA,CASSRVGGFYGYTF,TGTGCCAGCAGCCGGGTGGGCGGGTTCTATGGCTACACCTTC
TRBV5-1,TRBJ2-3,15,TRBD1,NA,CASSLTGVNTDTQYF,TGCGCCAGCAGCTTAACAGGGGTTAACACAGATACGCAGTATTTT
TRBV4-1,TRBJ2-2,15,NA,NA,CASSQVTGSSGELFF,TGCGCCAGCAGCCAGGTCACAGGGTCCTCCGGGGAGCTGTTTTTT
TRBV11-3,TRBJ2-4,14,NA,NA,CASSSGPGVDIQYF,TGTGCCAGCAGTTCCGGTCCGGGGGTGGACATTCAGTACTTC
TRBV5-6,TRBJ2-1,17,TRBD2,once,CASNPWGTGGDFNEQFF,TGTGCCAGCAACCCTTGGGGTACCGGGGGGGATTTCAATGAGCAGTTCTTC
TRBV5-1,TRBJ2-5,14,NA,NA,CASSPRGYQETQYF,TGCGCCAGCAGCCCCCGGGGGTACCAAGAGACCCAGTACTTC
TRBV19,TRBJ1-3,17,NA,NA,CASTTFAEGYSGNTIYF,TGTGCCAGTACCACCTTTGCGGAGGGATACTCTGGAAACACCATATATTTT
TRBV5-1,TRBJ2-1,17,TRBD2,NA,CASSLGPAGSSYNEQFF,TGCGCCAGCAGCTTGGGACCAGCGGGGAGCTCCTACAATGAGCAGTTCTTC
TRBV7-6,TRBJ2-2,17,TRBD2,NA,CASSSSAVAGPIGELFF,TGTGCCAGCAGCTCCTCCGCAGTAGCGGGGCCCATCGGGGAGCTGTTTTTT
TRBV6-5,TRBJ2-2,12,NA,NA,CASSYGNGELFF,TGTGCCAGCAGTTACGGCAACGGGGAGCTGTTTTTT
TRBV10-3,TRBJ2-3,13,NA,NA,CAISETPPDTQYF,TGTGCCATCAGTGAGACTCCTCCAGATACGCAGTATTTT
TRBV2,TRBJ2-3,14,NA,NA,CASSGQQGPDTQYF,TGTGCCAGCTCTGGGCAGCAAGGTCCAGATACGCAGTATTTT
TRBV6-5,TRBJ2-1,14,NA,once,CASSPKAGYNEQFF,TGTGCCAGCAGTCCTAAGGCGGGCTACAATGAGCAGTTCTTC
TRBV11-3,TRBJ1-1,14,TRBD1,NA,CASSFDRGKAEAFF,TGTGCCAGCAGCTTCGACAGGGGTAAGGCTGAAGCTTTCTTT
TRBV5-4,TRBJ1-2,16,NA,once,CASSFGQTTLNYGYTF,TGTGCCAGCAGCTTTGGACAGACCACCCTTAACTATGGCTACACCTTC
TRBV7-2,TRBJ2-1,12,NA,NA,CASSLVANEQFF,TGTGCCAGCAGCTTAGTAGCCAATGAGCAGTTCTTC
TRBV18,TRBJ2-2,14,NA,NA,CASSPDSNTGELFF,TGTGCCAGCTCACCAGACTCGAACACCGGGGAGCTGTTTTTT
TRBV11-3,TRBJ2-1,15,TRBD2,NA,CASSRRLSGGNEQFF,TGTGCCAGCAGCCGCCGCCTAAGCGGGGGCAATGAGCAGTTCTTC
TRBV3-1/TRBV3-2,TRBJ2-5,18,NA,NA,CASSHGARGQTLQETQYF,TGTGCCAGCAGCCATGGGGCCCGAGGACAGACGTTACAAGAGACCCAGTACTTC
TRBV27,TRBJ1-2,13,NA,NA,CASSDYTNYGYTF,TGTGCCAGCAGCGACTATACTAACTATGGCTACACCTTC
TRBV6-5,TRBJ1-1,13,NA,NA,CASSFRRDRKAFF,TGTGCCAGCAGTTTCCGGAGGGACCGCAAAGCTTTCTTT
TRBV6-2/TRBV6-3,TRBJ1-4,14,NA,NA,CASSRAGLPEKLFF,TGTGCCAGCAGTCGGGCCGGACTCCCGGAAAAACTGTTTTTT
TRBV5-1,TRBJ2-1,15,TRBD2,once,CASSVGTSGGPEQFF,TGCGCCAGCAGCGTAGGGACTAGCGGGGGCCCTGAGCAGTTCTTC
TRBV7-9,TRBJ2-3,15,NA,NA,CASSLQGKRTDTQYF,TGTGCCAGCAGCTTACAGGGGAAACGGACAGATACGCAGTATTTT
TRBV5-1,TRBJ2-5,15,NA,NA,CASSLAGLAVETQYF,TGCGCCAGCAGCTTGGCCGGGCTAGCCGTGGAGACCCAGTACTTC
TRBV6-1,TRBJ1-2,17,TRBD1,NA,CASSGVLEGAHDYGYTF,TGTGCCAGCAGTGGGGTCCTGGAGGGGGCGCATGACTATGGCTACACCTTC
TRBV11-2,TRBJ2-3,15,TRBD1,once,CASSQGTGSPDTQYF,TGTGCCAGCAGCCAAGGGACAGGGAGCCCAGATACGCAGTATTTT
TRBV5-4,TRBJ2-6,17,TRBD2,many,CASSPRLASSGANVLTF,TGTGCCAGCAGCCCTCGACTAGCGAGCTCTGGGGCCAACGTCCTGACTTTC
TRBV21-1,TRBJ1-3,16,NA,NA,CASRRGQGASGNTIYF,TGTGCCAGCCGTCGGGGACAGGGAGCCTCTGGAAACACCATATATTTT
TRBV7-2,TRBJ2-5,15,NA,NA,CASSSPRWYQETQYF,TGTGCCAGCAGCTCCCCCAGATGGTACCAAGAGACCCAGTACTTC
TRBV2,TRBJ1-5,15,NA,NA,CASTPDSGINQPQHF,TGTGCCAGCACCCCGGACAGTGGGATCAATCAGCCCCAGCATTTT
TRBV5-1,TRBJ2-1,12,NA,NA,CASSLGPVEQFF,TGCGCCAGCAGCTTGGGGCCTGTGGAGCAGTTCTTC
TRBV6-6,TRBJ2-1,16,NA,once,CASRANERSSYNEQFF,TGTGCCAGCAGGGCTAATGAGCGGAGCTCCTACAATGAGCAGTTCTTC
TRBV28,TRBJ2-5,15,TRBD1,NA,CASSRPGTGGETQYF,TGTGCCAGCAGCCGTCCCGGGACAGGGGGAGAGACCCAGTACTTC
TRBV3-1/TRBV3-2,TRBJ2-1,13,NA,NA,CASSQLQGNEQFF,TGTGCCAGCAGCCAGTTACAGGGAAATGAGCAGTTCTTC
TRBV15,TRBJ1-5,14,TRBD1,NA,CATIDRTGGQPQHF,TGTGCCACCATCGACAGGACAGGGGGACAGCCCCAGCATTTT
TRBV6-6,TRBJ2-5,14,NA,NA,CASSYKGVEETQYF,TGTGCCAGCAGTTATAAGGGGGTAGAGGAGACCCAGTACTTC